A single sample gave rise to the 7 T cell receptor beta chains below, sequenced in a study of blood T cell repertoires in COVID-19. Only in-frame clones appear in the TCRdb table, and some are missing; sequencing was by immunoSEQ multiplex PCR. Of a few hundred thousand clones listed, 88% were seen once; the top ten hold 0.9% to 1.5%. Sequencing used PBMCs or T cells enriched from blood (not recorded which). Receptor source: a woman aged 18 to 35 who had recovered from COVID-19.

The J gene is TRBJ1-3, the V gene TRBV5-1; 10 bases match TRBD1. The CDR3 loop spans 14 amino acids. Per the germline V gene, CDR1 is SGHRS and CDR2 is YFSETQ. Losses at the gene ends were 2 bases for V and 7 bases for J; bases not matched to a gene: 3. This chain's CDR3 is CASSLGTGDNTIYF. CDR3 DNA: TGCGCCAGCAGCTTAGGGACAGGGGACAACACCATATATTTT.

This clone has a single count. The chain combines TRBV30 with TRBJ1-1; 8 bases are a match to TRBD1. Trimming at V came to 1 base and at J to 7 bases, leaving 2 bases not matched to a gene. This CDR3 region has 12 residues. Per germline, CDR1 GTSNPN and CDR2 SVGIG (reference sequence). The CDR3, as DNA: TGTGCCTGGAGTGGCAGGGGGCTTGAAGCTTTCTTT. Translation: CAWSGRGLEAFF.

This clone has only one observation. The J gene is TRBJ1-6, the V gene TRBV4-2, with no clear D. Germline V gene data show CDR1 as LGHNA and CDR2 as YNFKEQ. V was clipped by 8 bases and J by 6 bases, with 14 bases between them. The CDR3 contains 14 residues. The CDR3 DNA follows: TGTGCCAGCTCCCCCCCAGAAACTAATTCACCCCTCCACTTT. It is translated as CASSPPETNSPLHF.

This chain links TRBV29-1 with TRBJ1-2; D unresolved. This CDR3 is built from 10 residues. Germline V lookup: CDR1 SQVTM, CDR2 ANQGSEA. Trimming removed 4 bases at V and 6 bases at J, with 6 bases between. The CDR3 region is CSVVSDGYTF. The CDR3 region has the DNA TGCAGCGTTGTTTCCGATGGCTACACCTTC.

The rearrangement links TRBV9 to TRBJ1-4; no clear D. The CDR3 extends over 15 amino acids. Germline values: CDR1 SGDLS, CDR2 YYNGEE. V lost 1 base and J lost 0, with 7 bases in between. CDR3 coding DNA: TGTGCCAGCAGCGTACCCGAGTCAACTAATGAAAAACTGTTTTTT. Its translation is CASSVPESTNEKLFF.

CDR3 in DNA: TGTGCCAGCAATAGTCCCCAGGGGGCGGGTCAGCCCCAGCATTTT. It translates to CASNSPQGAGQPQHF. This chain uses TRBV6-5 with TRBJ1-5; 8 nucleotides line up with TRBD1. The CDR3 sequence is 15 residues long. CDR1 MNHEY and CDR2 SVGAGI come from the germline V gene. V lost 7 bases and J lost 6; bases outside the gene matches: 11.

Only one count was recorded for this clone. The rearrangement joins TRBV2 to TRBJ2-7; D is uncertain. V lost 5 bases to trimming and J lost 6 bases, with 8 bases between them. Germline CDR1 is SNHLY and CDR2 is FYNNEI. The CDR3 has 11 residues. CDR3 coding DNA: TGTGCCAGCAGTTTTTCAGTCGAGCAGTACTTC. Translation gives CASSFSVEQYF.